The source of this T cell receptor (beta chain) is a study of blood T cells in healthy people across ages. Then a second PCR, running about 7 to 11 cycles, was carried out with a sample-barcoded 5' primer and a J-beta primer mix. TCRdb used MiXCR to reprocess the 5' RACE reads, holding one entry per CDR3 protein. Among around 1,700,000 distinct CDR3 sequences listed, over 25% were seen once. This clonotype was counted a single time. There are 15 residues in the CDR3. J was trimmed by 3 bases and V by 2 bases; bases with no gene match: 5. Germline V CDR1 and CDR2: MNHEY, SVGEGT. The chain uses TRBV6-2 or TRBV6-3 and TRBJ2-5; 8 bases are a match to TRBD1. Sequenced material: blood. The TCR was taken from a woman under 40 in good health. The CDR3 DNA sequence: TGTGCCAGCAGTTACCTATCGACAGGGGAAGAGACCCAGTACTTC. Its translation: CASSYLSTGEETQYF.